The clone carrying this TCR beta chain came up once. Antigen specificity is unknown. These data come from a study of yellow fever vaccine responses in identical twins. General study points: Reportedly, twins showed a vaccine T cell response that looked partly convergent and partly personalized.

TCRdb ran MiXCR on the RT-PCR reads and lists one entry per CDR3 protein. This sample has 30,000 to 40,000 distinct CDR3 sequences, with approximately 54% found just once. Trimming shortened V by 4 bases and J by 7 bases, and 18 bases separated the two germline ends. This CDR3 has 15 residues. CDR1 and CDR2 (germline): SGHDT, YYEEEE. This TCR derives from a woman in her late teens or twenties who received the yellow fever vaccine. The V and J genes are TRBV5-6 and TRBJ2-1; D could derive from TRBD1 or TRBD2 (5 bases each). The sequences come from T cells from blood (PBMCs), unsorted or a sorted subset (not recorded which), collected before or after yellow fever vaccination (not recorded which). The CDR3 reads CASSPVLGDANEQFF. The CDR3 DNA follows: TGTGCCAGCAGCCCCGTTTTGGGGGATGCGAATGAGCAGTTCTTC.